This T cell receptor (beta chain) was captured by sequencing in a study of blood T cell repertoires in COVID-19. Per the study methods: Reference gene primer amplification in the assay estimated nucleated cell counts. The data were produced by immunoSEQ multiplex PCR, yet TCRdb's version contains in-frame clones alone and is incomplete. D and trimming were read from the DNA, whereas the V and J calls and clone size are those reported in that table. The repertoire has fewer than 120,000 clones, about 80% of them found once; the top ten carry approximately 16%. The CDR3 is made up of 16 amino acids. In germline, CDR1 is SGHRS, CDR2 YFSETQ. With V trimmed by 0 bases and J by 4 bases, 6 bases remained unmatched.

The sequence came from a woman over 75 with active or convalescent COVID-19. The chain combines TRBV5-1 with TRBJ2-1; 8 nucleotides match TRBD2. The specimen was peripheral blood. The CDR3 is CASSLGAGGGYNEQFF. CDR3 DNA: TGCGCCAGCAGCTTGGGGGCTGGCGGGGGGTACAATGAGCAGTTCTTC.